The 27 T cell receptor beta chains given below trace back to one sample, sequenced in a study of blood T cells in healthy people across ages. A sample-barcoded 5' primer and a J-beta primer mix were used in a second PCR of about 7 to 12 cycles. MiXCR, applied by TCRdb to the 5' RACE reads, yields one record per CDR3 protein. The sample lists over 1,300,000 distinct CDR3 sequences, approximately 59% occurring once. Sequenced material: blood. The source is a man younger than 35 in good health.

With respect to this clonotype: A read error may explain this, as a much larger clone is one base away. The CDR3 loop is CASSFPTNSCNEQFF. The CDR3 DNA sequence: TGTGCCAGCAGCTTCCCAACTAATTCCTGCAATGAGCAGTTCTTC. This sequence joins TRBV7-3 and TRBJ2-1; the D is unclear. The CDR3 length is 15 residues. The germline CDR1 and CDR2 sequences are SGHTA and FQGTGA. Together with reference TRBV7-3 and TRBJ2-1, the CDR3 gives the full variable domain: GAGVSQTPSNKVTEKGKYVELRCDPISGHTALYWYRQSLGQGPEFLIYFQGTGAADDSGLPNDRFFAVRPEGSVSTLKIQRTERGDSAVYLCASSFPTNSCNEQFFGPGTRLTVL.

This clonotype occurred a few times. The gene calls are TRBV4-1 and TRBJ2-1; 8 bases align to TRBD2. The CDR3 contains 16 residues. From germline, CDR1 is MGHRA and CDR2 YSYEKL. V shed 0 bases, J shed 8 bases, and the junction held 9 bases outside the gene matches. The CDR3 DNA is TGCGCCAGCAGCCAAGAGTATCGAGCGGGAGTGCATGAGCAGTTCTTC. Protein product: CASSQEYRAGVHEQFF.

This chain joins TRBV7-2 and TRBJ1-1; D possibly corresponds to TRBD1 (6 bases). The germline V and J ends were trimmed by 3 bases and 7 bases, with 9 bases remaining between them. Germline CDR1 reads SGHTA; CDR2 reads FQGNSA. The CDR3 covers 12 residues. In nucleotides, the CDR3 is TGTGCCAGCAGCTTCGGACAGATTGAAGCTTTCTTT. Protein product: CASSFGQIEAFF.

This clonotype was detected a few times. The rearrangement joins TRBV6-2 or TRBV6-3 to TRBJ2-1; D not certain. Trimming took off 6 bases at V and 5 bases at J, with 11 bases between the two ends. CDR1 MNHEY and CDR2 SVGEGT come from the germline V gene. CDR3 length: 13 residues. CDR3 DNA: TGTGCCAGCAGCTTCACCTTAAACAATGAGCAGTTCTTC. This sequence encodes CASSFTLNNEQFF.

The chain links TRBV6-5 to TRBJ2-1; TRBD1 matches 8 bases. The germline gives CDR1 MNHEY, CDR2 SVGAGI. The ends lost 2 bases at V and 7 bases at J; junction bases unmatched: 4. CDR3 length: 14 residues. This CDR3 is CASSYTGGTNEQFF. DNA for the CDR3: TGTGCCAGCAGTTACACAGGGGGAACTAATGAGCAGTTCTTC.

This clonotype has a handful of counts. The genes are TRBV28 and TRBJ1-2; D is possibly TRBD1 (5 bases). Per the germline V gene, CDR1 is MDHEN and CDR2 is SYDVKM. With 3 bases removed from V and 4 bases from J, the gap between germline ends came to 9 bases. The CDR3 extends over 13 amino acids. The CDR3 is CASSFQGGYGYTF. CDR3 DNA: TGTGCCAGCAGTTTTCAGGGAGGCTATGGCTACACCTTC.

The CDR3: CASSLEIQTNEQFF. The CDR3 DNA follows: TGTGCCAGCAGCTTAGAAATCCAGACCAATGAGCAGTTCTTC. The V call is TRBV11-2, the J call TRBJ2-1; D unclear. Between the trimmed V and J ends, which lost 0 bases and 6 bases, there was a span of 9 bases. The CDR3 loop spans 14 amino acids. Per the germline V gene, CDR1 is SGHAT and CDR2 is FQNNGV.

The CDR3 sequence: CASSHALGAEYEQYF. The CDR3 coding sequence is TGCGCCAGCAGCCATGCCCTAGGGGCTGAGTACGAGCAGTACTTC. The chain combines TRBV4-3 with TRBJ2-7, with a weak D call TRBD1 (5 bases). Germline CDR1 LGHNA, CDR2 YSLEER. The CDR3 has 15 residues. Trimming cost V 3 bases and J 4 bases, with 16 bases left between them.

The chain joins TRBV27 to TRBJ1-2; D gene unclear. CDR1 MNHEY and CDR2 SMNVEV come from the germline V gene (reference sequence). Trimming shortened V by 6 bases and J by 7 bases, and 21 bases separated the two germline ends. The CDR3 covers 15 residues. This CDR3 is CASSLSPSKNPGYTF. Here the CDR3 DNA reads TGTGCCAGCAGCCTTAGTCCTTCGAAAAACCCTGGCTACACCTTC.

This clonotype came up a few times. The chain uses TRBV20-1 and TRBJ2-2; 7 nucleotides agree with TRBD2. The CDR3 spans 17 residues. Germline V gene lookup returns CDR1 DFQATT and CDR2 SNEGSKA (reference sequence). V gave up 0 bases and J gave up 5 bases; unmatched junction bases: 12. CDR3 amino acids: CSARDEWGGSLTGELFF. CDR3 sequence (DNA): TGCAGTGCTAGAGACGAGTGGGGGGGAAGTCTTACCGGGGAGCTGTTTTTT.

At least ten counts were recorded for this clonotype. The chain has TRBV7-2 and TRBJ1-6; no clear D gene. CDR3 length equals 15 residues. The V gene lost 2 bases and the J gene lost 5 bases, with 10 bases spanning the gap. Germline-derived CDR1 and CDR2 are SGHTA and FQGNSA. In nucleotides, the CDR3 is TGTGCCAGCAGCTTATCCAGGAACCATAATTCACCCCTCCACTTT. The encoded protein is CASSLSRNHNSPLHF.

This clonotype was seen only once. V usage is TRBV27 and J usage is TRBJ2-2; 12 bases match TRBD1. The CDR3 contains 22 residues. With V trimmed by 1 base and J by 0 bases, 15 bases remained unmatched. CDR1 and CDR2 from the germline V gene are MNHEY and SMNVEV (reference sequence). In DNA, the CDR3 is TGTGCCAGCAGTTTATTCCGCATGGGTTGGGGACAGGGGGCGTCGAACACCGGGGAGCTGTTTTTT. This gives the protein CASSLFRMGWGQGASNTGELFF.

This chain connects TRBV10-3 to TRBJ2-1, with TRBD1 matching 8 bases. CDR1 is ENHRY and CDR2 is SYGVKD in the germline V gene. CDR3 length: 13 residues. V dropped 11 bases and J dropped 10; count of bases not matched to a gene: 13. The CDR3: CAGTDRVGREQFF. The CDR3 DNA follows: TGTGCCGGAACGGACAGGGTTGGGAGAGAGCAGTTCTTC.

J is TRBJ2-4 and V is TRBV27; no definite D call. The germline V and J ends were trimmed by 0 bases and 2 bases, with 2 bases remaining between them. CDR1 is MNHEY and CDR2 is SMNVEV in the germline V gene (reference sequence). The length of the CDR3 is 13 residues. This CDR3 reads CASSLSSKNIQYF. For the CDR3, the DNA is TGTGCCAGCAGTTTATCTTCCAAAAACATTCAGTACTTC.

This chain links TRBV27 with TRBJ2-7, with 7 bases lining up with TRBD1. The J call is in doubt because the DNA end fits TRBJ2-5 better. The CDR3 sequence is 14 residues long. Per the germline V gene, CDR1 is MNHEY and CDR2 is SMNVEV (reference sequence). CDR3 DNA sequence: TGTGCCAGCAGTACACAGGGGCCTTTGAAGACCCAGTACTTC. It specifies CASSTQGPLKTQYF.

V is TRBV20-1 and J is TRBJ2-2; 12 bases agree with TRBD2. The CDR3 spans 16 residues. Germline V gives CDR1 DFQATT, CDR2 SNEGSKA (reference sequence). V trimming: 4 bases; J trimming: 3 bases; junction bases outside the gene matches: 6. The CDR3 coding sequence is TGCAGTGCTAAGACTAGCGGGAGAATCGACACCGGGGAGCTGTTTTTT. Its translation is CSAKTSGRIDTGELFF.

The genes are TRBV12-5 and TRBJ2-7, with a tentative D call TRBD1 (6 bases). This CDR3 has 17 residues. Looked up from germline, CDR1 is LGHNT and CDR2 is FRNRAP. V was shortened by 2 bases and J by 1 base, with 18 bases between the two germline ends. This chain's CDR3 is CASGLPQDRPASYEQYF. CDR3 in DNA: TGTGCTAGTGGTTTGCCTCAAGACAGGCCAGCATCCTACGAGCAGTACTTC.

This clonotype was found once. The V gene is TRBV11-2, the J gene TRBJ2-1; TRBD2 agrees at 7 bases. The CDR3 extends over 15 amino acids. Trimming removed 5 bases from V and 3 bases from J; junction bases left unmatched: 7. Germline V gives CDR1 SGHAT, CDR2 FQNNGV. CDR3 DNA sequence: TGTGCCAGCAGCCAGGACCGGGACTACTACAATGAGCAGTTCTTC. Its protein product is CASSQDRDYYNEQFF.

This rearrangement joins TRBV18 to TRBJ2-1, with 7 bases identical to TRBD1. Germline values: CDR1 KGHSH, CDR2 LQKENI. Trimming cost V 3 bases and J 13 bases; bases outside gene matches: 12. This CDR3 contains 14 residues. The CDR3 DNA reads TGTGCCAGCTCACCTCCTACAGGGGAAGAGACCCAGTTCTTC. Its translation is CASSPPTGEETQFF.

The chain uses TRBV4-1 and TRBJ2-1, with 7 bases identical to TRBD1. CDR1 MGHRA and CDR2 YSYEKL come from the germline V gene. This CDR3 region has 15 residues. V lost 2 bases, J lost 8 bases, and 9 bases stayed unmatched. In nucleotides, the CDR3 is TGCGCCAGCAGCCAATACGACAGGGCAGTCGATGAGCAGTTCTTC. It is translated as CASSQYDRAVDEQFF.

The chain is built from TRBV20-1 and TRBJ2-7, with 9 bases matching TRBD1. CDR1 and CDR2 from the germline V gene are DFQATT and SNEGSKA (reference sequence). Trimming cost V 5 bases and J 3 bases; bases outside gene matches: 14. The CDR3 has 16 residues. The CDR3 reads CSALSRGDRDLYEQYF. The CDR3 DNA follows: TGCAGTGCTCTCTCCCGGGGGGACAGGGACCTCTACGAGCAGTACTTC.

The gene calls are TRBV2 and TRBJ2-5, with 7 nucleotides matching TRBD2. The J call may not be correct, given that the DNA end is closer to TRBJ2-7. CDR1 is SNHLY, CDR2 FYNNEI, per germline. The CDR3 sequence is 13 residues long. The DNA for the CDR3 is TGTGCCAGCTCGGGGGACTACCTATACGAGCAGTACTTC. This translates into CASSGDYLYEQYF.

This chain uses TRBV10-3 with TRBJ1-5; possible D gene TRBD1, 6 bases. V was clipped by 2 bases and J by 0 bases, with 14 bases between them. Germline V lookup: CDR1 ENHRY, CDR2 SYGVKD. This CDR3 is 17 amino acids long. CDR3 DNA: TGTGCCATCAGTGAGACCGGACAGTCCTATAGCAATCAGCCCCAGCATTTT. Residues: CAISETGQSYSNQPQHF.

This clonotype has a handful of counts. The chain carries TRBV27 and TRBJ2-1; 9 bases agree with TRBD2. There are 20 residues in the CDR3. Unmatched junction bases numbered 21, after V lost 4 bases and J lost 5 bases. CDR1 is MNHEY, CDR2 SMNVEV, per germline (reference sequence). The CDR3 loop reads CASSSLTGTSTQRGDNEQFF. CDR3 sequence (DNA): TGTGCCAGCAGTTCCCTAACCGGGACTAGCACCCAACGGGGGGACAATGAGCAGTTCTTC.

V gene TRBV20-1 combines with J gene TRBJ1-2; 10 bases fit TRBD1. Per germline, CDR1 DFQATT and CDR2 SNEGSKA (reference sequence). Germline trimming cut 5 bases from V and 4 bases from J; bases unmatched to any gene: 4. The CDR3 runs to 13 residues. This CDR3 reads CSAGTGEAYGYTF. Written as DNA, the CDR3 is TGCAGTGCTGGGACAGGGGAGGCCTATGGCTACACCTTC.

This chain connects TRBV12-3 or TRBV12-4 to TRBJ2-4, with TRBD1 identical over 9 bases. V trimming: 2 bases; J trimming: 1 base; junction bases outside the gene matches: 6. The CDR3 runs 17 residues. The CDR3 region is CASSLRGQGSAKNIQYF. DNA for the CDR3: TGTGCCAGCAGTTTACGAGGACAGGGGTCGGCCAAAAACATTCAGTACTTC.

The V gene is TRBV3-1, the J gene TRBJ2-4; weak D call: TRBD1 (5 bases). CDR3 length: 16 amino acids. Germline assignment: CDR1 LGHDT and CDR2 YNNKEL (reference sequence). V lost 1 base and J lost 1, with 11 bases in between. Here the CDR3 reads CASSQGGRNAKNIQYF. The DNA for the CDR3 is TGTGCCAGCAGCCAAGGGGGCCGGAACGCCAAAAACATTCAGTACTTC. Looking up the rest from reference TRBV3-1 and TRBJ2-4 gives the full variable domain: DTAVSQTPKYLVTQMGNDKSIKCEQNLGHDTMYWYKQDSKKFLKIMFSYNNKELIINETVPNRFSPKSPDKAHLNLHINSLELGDSAVYFCASSQGGRNAKNIQYFGAGTRLSVL.